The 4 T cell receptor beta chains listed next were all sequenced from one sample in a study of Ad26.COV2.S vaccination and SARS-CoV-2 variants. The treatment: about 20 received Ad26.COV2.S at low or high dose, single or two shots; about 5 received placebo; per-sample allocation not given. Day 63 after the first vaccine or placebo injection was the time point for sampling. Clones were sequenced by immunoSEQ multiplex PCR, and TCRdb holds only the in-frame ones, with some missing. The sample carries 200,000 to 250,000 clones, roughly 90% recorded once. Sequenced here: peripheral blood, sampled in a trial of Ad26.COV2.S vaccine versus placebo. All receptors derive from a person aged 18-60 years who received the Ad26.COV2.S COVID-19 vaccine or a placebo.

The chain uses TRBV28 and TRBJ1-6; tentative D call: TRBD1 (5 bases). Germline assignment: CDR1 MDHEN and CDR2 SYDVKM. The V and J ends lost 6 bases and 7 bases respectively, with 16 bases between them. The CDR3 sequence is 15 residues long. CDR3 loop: CASRPGQIHNSPLHF. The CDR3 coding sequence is TGTGCCAGCAGACCCGGACAAATCCACAATTCACCCCTCCACTTT.

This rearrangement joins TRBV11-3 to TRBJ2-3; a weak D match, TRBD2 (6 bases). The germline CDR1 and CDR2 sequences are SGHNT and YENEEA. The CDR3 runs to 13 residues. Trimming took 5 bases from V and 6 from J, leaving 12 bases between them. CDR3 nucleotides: TGTGCCAGCAGCCTATCGGGGGTGGATACGCAGTATTTT. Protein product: CASSLSGVDTQYF.

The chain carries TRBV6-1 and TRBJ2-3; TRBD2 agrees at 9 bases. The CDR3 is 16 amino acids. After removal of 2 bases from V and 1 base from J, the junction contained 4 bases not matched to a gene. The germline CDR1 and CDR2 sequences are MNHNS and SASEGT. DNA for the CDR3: TGTGCCAGCAGTGAAAGGGCTAGCGGGGGCACAGATACGCAGTATTTT. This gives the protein CASSERASGGTDTQYF.

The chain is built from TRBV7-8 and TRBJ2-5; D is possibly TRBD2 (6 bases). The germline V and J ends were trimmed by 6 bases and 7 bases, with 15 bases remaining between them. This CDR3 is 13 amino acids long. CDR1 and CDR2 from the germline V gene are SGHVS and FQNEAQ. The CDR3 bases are TGTGCCAGCAGGAAGGGAGCCGGGGGGACCCAGTACTTC. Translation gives CASRKGAGGTQYF.